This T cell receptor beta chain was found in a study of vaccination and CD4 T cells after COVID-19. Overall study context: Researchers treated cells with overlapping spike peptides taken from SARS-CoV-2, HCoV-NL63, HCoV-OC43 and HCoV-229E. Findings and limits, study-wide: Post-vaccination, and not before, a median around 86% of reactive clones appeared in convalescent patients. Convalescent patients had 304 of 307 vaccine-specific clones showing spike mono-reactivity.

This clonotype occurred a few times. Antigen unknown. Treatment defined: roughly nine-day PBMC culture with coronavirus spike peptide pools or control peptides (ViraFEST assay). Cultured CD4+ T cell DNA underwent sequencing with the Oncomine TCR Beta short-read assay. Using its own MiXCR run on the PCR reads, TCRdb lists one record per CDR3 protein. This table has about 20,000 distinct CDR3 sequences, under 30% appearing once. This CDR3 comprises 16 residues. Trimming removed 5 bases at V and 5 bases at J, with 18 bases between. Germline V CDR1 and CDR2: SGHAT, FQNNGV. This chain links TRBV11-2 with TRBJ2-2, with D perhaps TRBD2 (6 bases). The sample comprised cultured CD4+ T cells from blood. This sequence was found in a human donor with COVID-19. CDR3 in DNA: TGTGCCAGCAGCAAACGGGGACGGGGAGGAACCGGGGAGCTGTTTTTT. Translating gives CASSKRGRGGTGELFF.